This TCR beta chain was recovered during a study of cytomegalovirus exposure and HLA in healthy donors. Notes on this clone: As yet, its antigen is unknown.

The PCR made use of 60 Vbeta and 13 Jbeta primers. Profiled with immunoSEQ multiplex PCR; TCRdb holds only in-frame clones, not every one. The table records approximately 160,000 clones, approximately 84% of them present only once. The V segment lost 6 bases and the J segment 11 bases; nucleotides outside the gene matches: 13. CDR1 and CDR2 from the germline V gene are MNHNS and SASEGT. There are 14 residues in the CDR3. Regarding the study as a whole: Rarity held for most TCR sequences, but there were some public TCRs that occurred in many donors. Later analysis found that TCR beta chains associated with HLA were more clonally expanded than other, equally common chains.

Although they were nominally healthy when sampled, donors likely had unrecorded immune exposures. The source of this sequence is a girl between 5 and 17 years old in good health and CMV-seropositive. The rearrangement uses TRBV6-1 and TRBJ1-1, with 9 bases matching TRBD1. Sequenced input: PBMCs. CDR3 protein: CASRPGQGGWGAFF. In DNA, the CDR3 is TGTGCCAGCAGGCCGGGACAGGGAGGTTGGGGGGCTTTCTTT.